The T cell receptor beta chain under discussion was sequenced for a study of blood T cell repertoires in COVID-19. At the level of the study: The United States, Italy and Spain supplied acute and convalescent COVID-19 samples.

The data were produced by immunoSEQ multiplex PCR, yet TCRdb's version contains in-frame clones alone and is incomplete. The data contain over 300,000 clones, approximately 85% of them singletons. Recovered status applied to Cohort 3 donors who had two consecutive negative PCRs. It also applied to those with clearance or with symptom resolution. The CDR3 runs to 14 residues. The V end was cut by 4 bases, the J end by 2 bases, with 12 bases between. From germline, CDR1 is SGHRS and CDR2 YFSETQ. The V call is TRBV5-1, the J call TRBJ2-5; tentative D call: TRBD1 (7 bases). The sequenced sample was PBMCs or T cells enriched from blood (not recorded which). The source is a man aged 30 to 39 who had recovered from COVID-19. CDR3 protein: CASSAGQPQETQYF. The CDR3 coding sequence is TGCGCCAGCAGCGCGGGACAGCCACAAGAGACCCAGTACTTC. The entire variable domain, with the rest obtained from reference TRBV5-1 and TRBJ2-5, is as follows: KAGVTQTPRYLIKTRGQQVTLSCSPISGHRSVSWYQQTPGQGLQFLFEYFSETQRNKGNFPGRFSGRQFSNSRSEMNVSTLELGDSALYLCASSAGQPQETQYFGPGTRLLVL.